Shown below are 32 T cell receptor beta chains from a single sample sequenced in a study of CD4+ T cells in melanoma. TCRdb's copy holds only in-frame clones and misses some; the assay was immunoSEQ multiplex PCR. The profile shows fewer than 20,000 clones, 65% to 85% of them singletons. Sequencing was performed on cells from a culture (not recorded whether cultured in vitro). The receptors here all came from a human donor with melanoma.

The chain is built from TRBV7-6 and TRBJ2-2; D may be TRBD1 or TRBD2 (6 bases each). Trimming stripped 7 bases from V and 1 base from J, with 25 bases between. Germline V gene lookup returns CDR1 SGHVS and CDR2 FNYEAQ. This CDR3 is 19 amino acids long. CDR3 in DNA: TGTGCCAGCACCCGAAGGGGGACCGGAGGGCAAGGGAACACCGGGGAGCTGTTTTTT. This encodes CASTRRGTGGQGNTGELFF.

This chain joins TRBV5-1 and TRBJ1-1; perhaps TRBD1 as D (5 bases). This CDR3 comprises 17 residues. Between the trimmed V and J ends, which lost 0 bases and 1 base, there was a span of 16 bases. The germline CDR1 and CDR2 sequences are SGHRS and YFSETQ. CDR3 sequence (DNA): TGCGCCAGCAGCTTGGCCCGGGGGGGTCGGACGAACACTGAAGCTTTCTTT. Protein product: CASSLARGGRTNTEAFF.

The V and J genes are TRBV11-2 and TRBJ1-1; 8 nucleotides agree with TRBD1. With 5 bases clipped from V and 4 bases from J, the junction kept 12 bases outside the gene matches. CDR3 length: 16 amino acids. Germline V gene lookup returns CDR1 SGHAT and CDR2 FQNNGV. The CDR3 sequence is CASSPGQAQGRTEAFF. In DNA form, the CDR3 reads TGTGCCAGCAGCCCGGGACAGGCCCAAGGGCGCACTGAAGCTTTCTTT.

The CDR3 nucleotides are TGTGCCAGCAGTACGCAGGTGAGGACTGAAGCTTTCTTT. Protein sequence: CASSTQVRTEAFF. The chain uses TRBV14 and TRBJ1-1; no clear D gene. Trimming removed 6 bases from V and 5 bases from J, with 13 bases in between. CDR1 and CDR2 (germline): SGHDN, FVKESK. The CDR3 is 13 amino acids.

J is TRBJ2-1 and V is TRBV5-1; D is ambiguous. Trimming cost V 0 bases and J 10 bases, with 17 bases left between them. In germline, CDR1 is SGHRS, CDR2 YFSETQ. The CDR3 is 15 residues long. CDR3 nucleotides: TGCGCCAGCAGCTTGGGGGCTATTACGGTTGCCGAGCAGTTCTTC. This gives the protein CASSLGAITVAEQFF.

This rearrangement joins TRBV7-6 to TRBJ2-3; no reliable D call. Per the germline V gene, CDR1 is SGHVS and CDR2 is FNYEAQ. Trimming removed 1 base at V and 4 bases at J, with 15 bases between. The CDR3 covers 16 residues. The CDR3 sequence is CASSLGSYQYPDTQYF. The DNA of the CDR3 is TGTGCCAGCAGCTTAGGGTCCTACCAGTATCCAGATACGCAGTATTTT.

The chain uses TRBV19 and TRBJ1-4; the D gene is possibly TRBD1 (5 bases). There are 16 residues in the CDR3. Trimming shortened V by 0 bases and J by 10 bases, and 18 bases separated the two germline ends. The germline V gene has CDR1 LNHDA and CDR2 SQIVND (reference sequence). CDR3 DNA: TGTGCCAGTAGTATAGATCGGCGGGGCAGGGCTGGAAAACTGTTTTTT. This translates into CASSIDRRGRAGKLFF.

This rearrangement joins TRBV18 to TRBJ1-1, with 8 bases identical to TRBD1. The CDR3 has 15 amino acids. Per germline, CDR1 KGHSH and CDR2 LQKENI. The trim removed 4 bases at V and 4 bases at J, leaving 8 bases unmatched. The CDR3 protein is CASSQQQGAGTEAFF. The CDR3 region has the DNA TGTGCCAGCTCACAACAGCAGGGGGCTGGCACTGAAGCTTTCTTT.

The CDR3 reads CASSQQGAVSYNEQFF. In nucleotides, the CDR3 is TGTGCCAGCAGCCAACAGGGGGCAGTCTCCTACAATGAGCAGTTCTTC. The rearrangement links TRBV7-2 to TRBJ2-1; 9 bases fit TRBD1. The ends lost 5 bases at V and 0 bases at J; junction bases unmatched: 5. The CDR3 runs to 16 residues. The V gene's germline CDR1 is SGHTA and CDR2 FQGNSA.

The gene calls are TRBV7-2 and TRBJ1-5; D not certain. Trimming shortened V by 5 bases and J by 0 bases, and 11 bases separated the two germline ends. Germline CDR1 is SGHTA and CDR2 is FQGNSA. This CDR3 spans 15 amino acids. CDR3 DNA: TGTGCCAGCAGCGTACAGTCGTATAGCAATCAGCCCCAGCATTTT. Residues: CASSVQSYSNQPQHF.

About this clone: One end of the junction varies from germline; a read error may be responsible. V and J are TRBV4-1 and TRBJ1-4; the D gene is possibly TRBD1 (5 bases). Looked up from germline, CDR1 is MGHRA and CDR2 is YSYEKL. This CDR3 comprises 16 residues. The CDR3 sequence: CAGRPRDEGPNEKLFF. CDR3 DNA: TGCGCCGGCAGGCCGAGGGACGAGGGCCCTAATGAAAAACTGTTTTTT.

This chain joins TRBV15 and TRBJ1-2; unclear D gene. There are 14 residues in the CDR3. V lost 2 bases and J 6 bases, leaving 13 bases between the germline ends. In germline, CDR1 is LNHNV, CDR2 YYDKDF (reference sequence). The CDR3 sequence: CATSRFSGGDGYTF. CDR3 DNA sequence: TGTGCCACCAGCAGATTCAGTGGTGGGGATGGCTACACCTTC. Full variable domain (rest looked up from reference TRBV15 and TRBJ1-2): DAMVIQNPRYQVTQFGKPVTLSCSQTLNHNVMYWYQQKSSQAPKLLFHYYDKDFNNEADTPDNFQSRRPNTSFCFLDIRSPGLGDTAMYLCATSRFSGGDGYTFGSGTRLTVV.

The genes are TRBV5-4 and TRBJ2-7; 7 bases align to TRBD1. Germline CDR1 is SGHNT and CDR2 is YYREEE (reference sequence). This CDR3 has 13 amino acids. Trimming at V came to 4 bases and at J to 4 bases, leaving 5 bases not matched to a gene. The chain's CDR3 is CASSTGQLYEQYF. In DNA form, the CDR3 reads TGTGCCAGCAGCACGGGACAGTTATACGAGCAGTACTTC.

The V and J genes are TRBV7-9 and TRBJ2-1; either TRBD1 or TRBD2 may fit D (6 bases each). The length of the CDR3 is 16 residues. V lost 5 bases to trimming and J lost 1 base, with 15 bases between them. From germline, CDR1 is SEHNR and CDR2 FQNEAQ (reference sequence). This chain's CDR3 is CASSPSRGPSYNEQFF. As DNA, the CDR3 is TGTGCCAGCAGCCCCTCTCGGGGGCCTTCCTACAATGAGCAGTTCTTC.

The CDR3 sequence: CASGFFSPQLSYEQYF. The CDR3 DNA sequence: TGTGCTAGTGGTTTCTTTTCTCCACAGTTGTCCTACGAGCAGTACTTC. The chain has TRBV12-5 and TRBJ2-7; no clear D gene. V lost 3 bases, J lost 1 base, and 16 bases lay in between. CDR3 size: 16 residues. Germline CDR1 and CDR2: LGHNT and FRNRAP.

The chain recombines TRBV6-1 with TRBJ1-1, with TRBD1 as a possible D gene (5 bases). Germline CDR1 and CDR2: MNHNS and SASEGT. This CDR3 comprises 14 residues. V lost 3 bases to trimming and J lost 8 bases, with 16 bases between them. CDR3 nucleotides: TGTGCCAGCAGTGAGGAGGCCTGGGGCGGGGAAGCTTTCTTT. Translated: CASSEEAWGGEAFF.

This chain uses TRBV6-5 with TRBJ1-1, with 10 bases identical to TRBD1. Per germline, CDR1 MNHEY and CDR2 SVGAGI. This CDR3 contains 11 residues. V shed 8 bases and J 9 bases; nucleotides not matched to a gene: 3. The CDR3 DNA reads as TGTGCCAGCTACGACAGGGGGCAAGCTTTCTTT. As protein: CASYDRGQAFF.

J is TRBJ1-1 and V is TRBV30; 8 bases map to TRBD1. This CDR3 has 18 amino acids. Germline CDR1 reads GTSNPN; CDR2 reads SVGIG (reference sequence). The V segment lost 0 bases and the J segment 1 base; nucleotides outside the gene matches: 13. The CDR3 coding sequence is TGTGCCTGGAGTGTAGGACGCTTGGGGACAGGAGCGAACACTGAAGCTTTCTTT. Translated: CAWSVGRLGTGANTEAFF.

The V call is TRBV21-1, the J call TRBJ2-5; the listed D gene, TRBD1, was not tested against the DNA. TRBV21-1 is recorded as a pseudogene. The CDR3 spans 15 residues. CDR3 nucleotide sequence: TGTGCCAGCAGCGGACGGGGACAGGTTGAAGAGACCCAGTACTTC. Protein: CASSGRGQVEETQYF.

The chain joins TRBV30 to TRBJ2-5, with D perhaps matching TRBD1 (6 bases). The end of the DNA aligns better with TRBJ2-7, so the J call may be wrong. The CDR3 loop spans 15 amino acids. The germline V gene encodes CDR1 GTSNPN and CDR2 SVGIG (reference sequence). CDR3 in amino acids: CAWNYHRTVPYEQYF. CDR3 in DNA: TGTGCCTGGAATTATCATAGGACAGTACCCTACGAGCAGTACTTC.

The chain uses TRBV7-2 and TRBJ2-2; D perhaps matches TRBD2 (5 bases). This CDR3 has 16 residues. The V end lost 0 bases, the J end lost 6 bases, and 14 bases lay between the germline ends. Germline CDR1 and CDR2: SGHTA and FQGNSA. Here the CDR3 DNA reads TGTGCCAGCAGCTTAGCCCTAGCAAGTCGTGCCGGGGAGCTGTTTTTT. This gives the protein CASSLALASRAGELFF.

This clone was detected a few times. The rearrangement uses TRBV5-1 and TRBJ1-2; no firm D call. The CDR3 loop spans 13 amino acids. The V gene lost 2 bases and the J gene lost 6 bases, with 11 bases spanning the gap. Germline V gene lookup returns CDR1 SGHRS and CDR2 YFSETQ. The chain's CDR3 is CASSFSGPDGYTF. The CDR3, as DNA: TGCGCCAGCAGCTTCTCAGGTCCCGATGGCTACACCTTC.

V is TRBV5-1 and J is TRBJ2-5; D is unresolved. Germline V gives CDR1 SGHRS, CDR2 YFSETQ. Trimming removed 4 bases from V and 2 bases from J, with 15 bases in between. CDR3 size: 15 residues. The CDR3: CASSPSPERQETQYF. DNA of the CDR3: TGCGCCAGCAGCCCATCCCCGGAACGACAAGAGACCCAGTACTTC. The full variable domain, completed using reference TRBV5-1 and TRBJ2-5, is KAGVTQTPRYLIKTRGQQVTLSCSPISGHRSVSWYQQTPGQGLQFLFEYFSETQRNKGNFPGRFSGRQFSNSRSEMNVSTLELGDSALYLCASSPSPERQETQYFGPGTRLLVL.

The gene calls are TRBV11-1 and TRBJ1-3; the D is unclear. Germline CDR1 is SGHAT and CDR2 is FQDESV (reference sequence). This CDR3 contains 17 residues. Between the trimmed V and J ends, which lost 6 bases and 0 bases, there was a span of 18 bases. CDR3 protein: CASSPENLRSSGNTIYF. Written as DNA, the CDR3 is TGTGCCAGCAGTCCCGAGAACCTACGGAGCTCTGGAAACACCATATATTTT. Filled out from reference TRBV11-1 and TRBJ1-3, the complete variable domain reads EAEVAQSPRYKITEKSQAVAFWCDPISGHATLYWYRQILGQGPELLVQFQDESVVDDSQLPKDRFSAERLKGVDSTLKIQPAELGDSAMYLCASSPENLRSSGNTIYFGEGSWLTVV.

CDR3 bases: TGCGCCAGCAGTGACCCTACAAAAGAGACCCAGTACTTC. It codes for CASSDPTKETQYF. The genes are TRBV10-2 and TRBJ2-5; D is unclear. The CDR3 is 13 residues long. Per the germline V gene, CDR1 is WSHSY and CDR2 is SAAADI. V lost 3 bases and J 3 bases, leaving 8 bases between the germline ends.

The chain recombines TRBV19 with TRBJ1-5; maybe TRBD1 (5 bases). The CDR3 length is 15 residues. Trimming took 8 bases from V and 5 from J, leaving 19 bases between them. Germline CDR1 and CDR2: LNHDA and SQIVND (reference sequence). CDR3 in amino acids: CASCDSANLYQPQHF. The DNA of the CDR3 is TGTGCCAGTTGTGACAGCGCCAACCTTTATCAGCCCCAGCATTTT. Looking up the rest from reference TRBV19 and TRBJ1-5 gives the full variable domain: DGGITQSPKYLFRKEGQNVTLSCEQNLNHDAMYWYRQDPGQGLRLIYYSQIVNDFQKGDIAEGYSVSREKKESFPLTVTSAQKNPTAFYLCASCDSANLYQPQHFGDGTRLSIL.

The CDR3, as DNA: TGTGCCTGGGCCCGACGGACTCCGGCCGGGTACACCTTC. It specifies CAWARRTPAGYTF. The chain is built from TRBV30 and TRBJ1-2; D remains ambiguous. The CDR3 has 13 amino acids. Per the germline V gene, CDR1 is GTSNPN and CDR2 is SVGIG (reference sequence). V was cut by 5 bases and J by 11 bases, with 21 bases left in between.

This clone was found once. The chain joins TRBV6-6 to TRBJ1-1, with D maybe TRBD1 (5 bases). The CDR3 extends over 13 amino acids. The germline CDR1 and CDR2 sequences are MNHNY and SVGAGI (reference sequence). The V end was cut by 6 bases, the J end by 7 bases, with 15 bases between. The CDR3 loop is CASSAGTDSEAFF. CDR3 in DNA: TGTGCCAGCAGCGCCGGGACCGATAGTGAAGCTTTCTTT.

V is TRBV6-5 and J is TRBJ2-1, with 8 bases matching TRBD1. V dropped 5 bases and J dropped 2; count of bases not matched to a gene: 5. Looked up from germline, CDR1 is MNHEY and CDR2 is SVGAGI. This CDR3 is built from 15 residues. The CDR3 DNA reads TGTGCCAGCAGTCCCGACAGGGGAACCTACAATGAGCAGTTCTTC. As protein: CASSPDRGTYNEQFF.

The CDR3: CASSLEAGGYYGYTF. CDR3 sequence (DNA): TGTGCCAGCAGCTTGGAGGCAGGGGGCTACTATGGCTACACCTTC. V is TRBV5-5 and J is TRBJ1-2; 8 nucleotides agree with TRBD1. Unmatched junction bases numbered 4, after V lost 0 bases and J lost 3 bases. The germline V gene has CDR1 SGHKS and CDR2 YYEKEE (reference sequence). This CDR3 is built from 15 residues.

V and J are TRBV9 and TRBJ1-1; 10 bases are a match to TRBD1. The germline V gene has CDR1 SGDLS and CDR2 YYNGEE. There are 16 residues in the CDR3. With 1 base clipped from V and 3 bases from J, the junction kept 6 bases outside the gene matches. The CDR3 DNA reads as TGTGCCAGCAGCGTACCGGACAGGGGGGAGGACACTGAAGCTTTCTTT. Translated: CASSVPDRGEDTEAFF.

CDR3 residues: CASSFRGPPTEAFF. In DNA form, the CDR3 reads TGTGCCAGTTCGTTCAGGGGCCCTCCCACTGAAGCTTTCTTT. This chain joins TRBV5-8 and TRBJ1-1; tentative D call: TRBD1 (6 bases). Germline V gene lookup returns CDR1 SGHTS and CDR2 YDEGEE. Trimming pared 8 bases from V and 4 bases from J, leaving 18 bases between. The CDR3 runs to 14 residues.